These 25 T cell receptor beta chains came from one sample sequenced in a study of T cells in Graves' hyperthyroidism and ophthalmopathy. TCR beta CDR3 sequences were amplified from RNA transcripts. The HTBI set primed first-round TCR CDR3 RT-PCR. TCRdb used MiXCR to reprocess the multiplex PCR reads, holding one entry per CDR3 protein. There are about 380,000 distinct CDR3 sequences in the sample; 11% to 15% occur only once, and about 10% lies in the top ten. The sample taken for sequencing was blood. These receptors were obtained from a woman between 55 and 75 years old with Graves' hyperthyroidism.

In this sample, this clonotype turned up many times. J is TRBJ2-7 and V is TRBV6-5, with 10 bases aligning to TRBD1. The CDR3 is made up of 15 amino acids. Germline V lookup: CDR1 MNHEY, CDR2 SVGAGI. Trimming removed 2 bases from V and 4 bases from J; junction bases left unmatched: 5. CDR3 coding DNA: TGTGCCAGCAGTTACCTCGGGACAGGGGTTTACGAGCAGTACTTC. This translates into CASSYLGTGVYEQYF.

There are many counts of this clonotype. The chain combines TRBV3-1 with TRBJ2-7; 10 bases fit TRBD2. Germline CDR1 reads LGHDT; CDR2 reads YNNKEL (reference sequence). Losses at the gene ends were 1 base for V and 8 bases for J; bases not matched to a gene: 11. The CDR3 is 16 amino acids. This chain's CDR3 is CASSQGLAGASLKQYF. In DNA form, the CDR3 reads TGTGCCAGCAGCCAAGGGCTAGCGGGAGCCTCTTTGAAGCAGTACTTC.

This clonotype was recorded many times. The rearrangement links TRBV4-1 to TRBJ2-7; D might be TRBD2 (6 bases). This CDR3 spans 15 amino acids. Germline CDR1 and CDR2: MGHRA and YSYEKL. The V gene lost 0 bases and the J gene lost 5 bases, with 14 bases spanning the gap. The CDR3 DNA is TGCGCCAGCAGCCAAGACGGGCTAGGGAGGAACGAGCAGTACTTC. This codes for CASSQDGLGRNEQYF.

This clonotype showed up many times. The chain combines TRBV3-1 with TRBJ1-4; weak D call: TRBD1 (5 bases). In germline, CDR1 is LGHDT, CDR2 YNNKEL (reference sequence). This CDR3 is 15 amino acids long. The germline V and J ends were trimmed by 7 bases and 5 bases, with 17 bases remaining between them. The CDR3: CASTLRGQRNEKLFF. The DNA of the CDR3 is TGTGCCAGCACCCTACGGGGCCAAAGGAATGAAAAACTGTTTTTT.

The table lists this clonotype with a few counts. This chain uses TRBV29-1 with TRBJ2-1; the match to TRBD2 covers 14 bases. The CDR3 contains 13 residues. The J segment lost 13 bases and the V segment lost 6 bases, leaving 8 bases of the junction unmatched. Germline V gene data show CDR1 as SQVTM and CDR2 as ANQGSEA. CDR3 DNA sequence: TGCAGCGTCATTCCGGGGACTAGCGGGAGTCAGTTCTTC. As protein: CSVIPGTSGSQFF.

Remarks on this clonotype: A junction boundary mismatches the germline segment, possibly from a read error. This rearrangement joins TRBV27 to TRBJ2-2, with D perhaps TRBD1 or TRBD2 (5 bases each). The CDR3 sequence is 14 residues long. Looked up from germline, CDR1 is MNHEY and CDR2 is SMNVEV (reference sequence). The CDR3 region has the DNA TGTGCCAGCAGTTCCGGGGCGAAGACCGGGGAGCTGCTTTTT. Protein product: CASSSGAKTGELLF.

CDR3 coding DNA: TGTGCCAGCAGCTTATGGTCCAGGATAGACCCCGACACTGAAGCTTTCTTT. It translates to CASSLWSRIDPDTEAFF. The rearrangement joins TRBV7-2 to TRBJ1-1; D gene uncertain. Trimming cost V 2 bases and J 3 bases, with 19 bases left between them. This CDR3 contains 17 residues. Germline V lookup: CDR1 SGHTA, CDR2 FQGNSA.

The genes are TRBV7-3 and TRBJ2-3, with 10 bases that match TRBD2. J gave up 2 bases and V 4 bases, and 3 bases lay outside the gene matches. From germline, CDR1 is SGHTA and CDR2 FQGTGA. The CDR3 totals 15 residues. DNA for the CDR3: TGTGCCAGCAGCTCCACTAGCGGGACCACAGATACGCAGTATTTT. Translated: CASSSTSGTTDTQYF.

This clonotype showed up many times. The rearrangement uses TRBV3-1 and TRBJ1-1; 8 nucleotides match TRBD1. After removal of 5 bases from V and 0 bases from J, the junction contained 8 bases not matched to a gene. Germline assignment: CDR1 LGHDT and CDR2 YNNKEL (reference sequence). This CDR3 spans 16 amino acids. The CDR3 region is CASSFDRGGMNTEAFF. CDR3 DNA sequence: TGTGCCAGCAGCTTTGACAGGGGAGGGATGAACACTGAAGCTTTCTTT.

At least ten counts were recorded for this clonotype. V is TRBV28 and J is TRBJ2-1; no firm D call. Trimming pared 6 bases from V and 6 bases from J, leaving 18 bases between. Germline values: CDR1 MDHEN, CDR2 SYDVKM. This CDR3 is built from 15 residues. The CDR3 nucleotides are TGTGCCAGCAGCACCACATCATCTAGTGGCAATGAGCAGTTCTTC. Translation gives CASSTTSSSGNEQFF.

The gene calls are TRBV11-2 and TRBJ2-3; the D gene is possibly TRBD2 (5 bases). The CDR3 is 14 residues long. V was cut by 8 bases and J by 5 bases, with 17 bases left in between. From germline, CDR1 is SGHAT and CDR2 FQNNGV. CDR3 protein: CASGALGVKDTQYF. For the CDR3, the DNA is TGTGCCAGCGGCGCACTAGGAGTGAAAGATACGCAGTATTTT.

This clonotype was seen once. This may be a read error, as it is one base from a much larger clone. The chain uses TRBV2 and TRBJ2-1; 14 positions agree with TRBD2. TRBJ2-7 matches the DNA end more closely, so the J call is doubtful. The CDR3 covers 15 residues. Germline CDR1 is SNHLY and CDR2 is FYNNEI. The CDR3 sequence: CASIGTSGGYNEQYF. The CDR3 DNA reads TGTGCCAGCATCGGGACTAGCGGGGGATACAATGAGCAGTACTTC.

This clonotype was detected a few times. This chain links TRBV5-4 with TRBJ2-5; TRBD2 matches at 10 bases. The CDR3 is 16 residues long. CDR1 and CDR2 from the germline V gene are SGHNT and YYREEE (reference sequence). The J segment lost 4 bases and the V segment lost 0 bases, leaving 6 bases of the junction unmatched. The CDR3 DNA reads TGTGCCAGCAGCTTGGTAGCGGGAGGATACGGAGAGACCCAGTACTTC. As protein: CASSLVAGGYGETQYF.

This clonotype was counted at least ten times. CDR3 in DNA: TGTGCCAGCAGACCAGTGACCAATTACAATGAGCAGTTCTTC. Translation gives CASRPVTNYNEQFF. The chain has TRBV11-3 and TRBJ2-1; D not resolved. Trimming pared 6 bases from V and 4 bases from J, leaving 13 bases between. The CDR3 consists of 14 residues. The germline V gene has CDR1 SGHNT and CDR2 YENEEA.

This clonotype showed up many times. The chain is built from TRBV18 and TRBJ1-1; D ambiguous. The CDR3 has 16 amino acids. Germline CDR1 reads KGHSH; CDR2 reads LQKENI. V shed 3 bases and J shed 8 bases, with 22 bases lying between them. In DNA, the CDR3 is TGTGCCAGCTCACCGACGCCGGGAAGTCAAAAAGGCGAAGCTTTCTTT. Residues: CASSPTPGSQKGEAFF.

This clonotype was picked up many times. The CDR3 loop is CASIDEDRVSYNEQFF. The CDR3 region has the DNA TGTGCCAGCATAGACGAGGACAGGGTTTCCTACAATGAGCAGTTCTTC. The chain carries TRBV7-9 and TRBJ2-1; 8 nucleotides match TRBD1. Trimming cost V 7 bases and J 1 base; bases outside gene matches: 9. Germline V gives CDR1 SEHNR, CDR2 FQNEAQ (reference sequence). CDR3 length: 16 amino acids. The full variable domain, completed using reference TRBV7-9 and TRBJ2-1, is DTGVSQNPRHKITKRGQNVTFRCDPISEHNRLYWYRQTLGQGPEFLTYFQNEAQLEKSRLLSDRFSAERPKGSFSTLEIQRTEQGDSAMYLCASIDEDRVSYNEQFFGPGTRLTVL.

This clonotype was found many times. The chain links TRBV6-1 to TRBJ1-5; 7 positions agree with TRBD1. Germline values: CDR1 MNHNS, CDR2 SASEGT. This CDR3 spans 16 amino acids. V was clipped by 5 bases and J by 2 bases; unmatched bases: 9. The CDR3: CASSKKGAGRNQPQHF. CDR3 nucleotide sequence: TGTGCCAGCAGTAAAAAGGGGGCTGGTCGCAATCAGCCCCAGCATTTT.

A few counts support this clonotype. V is TRBV7-9 and J is TRBJ2-1, with 9 bases aligning to TRBD2. CDR1 SEHNR and CDR2 FQNEAQ come from the germline V gene (reference sequence). V lost 3 bases to trimming and J lost 3 bases; unmatched junction nucleotides: 3. There are 15 residues in the CDR3. The CDR3 protein is CASSLSGRFYNEQFF. The CDR3 nucleotides read TGTGCCAGCAGCTTGAGCGGGAGGTTCTACAATGAGCAGTTCTTC.

This clonotype was seen at least ten times. The genes are TRBV2 and TRBJ2-2; D not resolved. Germline-derived CDR1 and CDR2 are SNHLY and FYNNEI. There are 14 residues in the CDR3. Trimming removed 5 bases from V and 5 bases from J, with 12 bases in between. CDR3 in amino acids: CASSQWTQTGELFF. Here the CDR3 DNA reads TGTGCCAGCAGTCAATGGACGCAGACCGGGGAGCTGTTTTTT.

The J gene is TRBJ2-2, the V gene TRBV12-3 or TRBV12-4; 7 bases are a match to TRBD2. This CDR3 comprises 15 residues. V shed 11 bases, J shed 0 bases, and the junction held 9 bases outside the gene matches. This CDR3 is CAPVAGASNTGELFF. For the CDR3, the DNA is TGTGCCCCAGTTGCGGGAGCATCGAACACCGGGGAGCTGTTTTTT.

This clonotype was detected ten times or more. The V gene is TRBV28, the J gene TRBJ2-1; D possibly corresponds to TRBD2 (6 bases). Germline V CDR1 and CDR2: MDHEN, SYDVKM. V lost 6 bases and J lost 5, with 14 bases in between. The CDR3 has 14 residues. As DNA, the CDR3 is TGTGCCAGCAGGATCCCGGGACTCCACAATGAGCAGTTCTTC. This translates into CASRIPGLHNEQFF.

This clonotype appeared many times. The V and J genes are TRBV5-1 and TRBJ2-1, with TRBD2 identical over 8 bases. CDR1 SGHRS and CDR2 YFSETQ come from the germline V gene. This CDR3 is built from 15 residues. Losses at the gene ends were 0 bases for V and 5 bases for J; bases not matched to a gene: 4. CDR3 nucleotides: TGCGCCAGCAGCTTGGGGGGGACTAGGGACAATGAGCAGTTCTTC. This sequence encodes CASSLGGTRDNEQFF.

As concerns this clonotype: It may be a read error: a sequence one base away is much more abundant. The genes are TRBV18 and TRBJ1-5, with D perhaps TRBD1 (5 bases). The V and J ends lost 3 bases and 3 bases respectively, with 12 bases between them. CDR1 is KGHSH and CDR2 is LQKENI in the germline V gene. The CDR3 covers 15 residues. The CDR3 DNA is TGTGCCAGCTCACCGGGACTCCATATCAATCAGCCCCAGCATTTT. Translated: CASSPGLHINQPQHF.

The chain joins TRBV6-6 to TRBJ2-7; D is tentatively TRBD1 or TRBD2 (7 bases each). Germline CDR1 is MNHNY and CDR2 is SVGAGI (reference sequence). CDR3 size: 14 residues. V was trimmed by 2 bases and J by 9 bases, leaving 17 bases between them. The DNA of the CDR3 is TGTGCCAGCAGTTACGGGGAGGGGGCTTCAGGGCAGTACTTC. Its protein is CASSYGEGASGQYF.

This clonotype was observed many times. This sequence joins TRBV11-2 and TRBJ2-5; weak D call: TRBD2 (6 bases). V dropped 6 bases and J dropped 7 bases, with 12 bases sitting between them. From germline, CDR1 is SGHAT and CDR2 FQNNGV. CDR3 size: 12 residues. The CDR3: CASRPQGGTQYF. CDR3 DNA: TGTGCCAGCAGGCCGCAGGGAGGGACCCAGTACTTC.